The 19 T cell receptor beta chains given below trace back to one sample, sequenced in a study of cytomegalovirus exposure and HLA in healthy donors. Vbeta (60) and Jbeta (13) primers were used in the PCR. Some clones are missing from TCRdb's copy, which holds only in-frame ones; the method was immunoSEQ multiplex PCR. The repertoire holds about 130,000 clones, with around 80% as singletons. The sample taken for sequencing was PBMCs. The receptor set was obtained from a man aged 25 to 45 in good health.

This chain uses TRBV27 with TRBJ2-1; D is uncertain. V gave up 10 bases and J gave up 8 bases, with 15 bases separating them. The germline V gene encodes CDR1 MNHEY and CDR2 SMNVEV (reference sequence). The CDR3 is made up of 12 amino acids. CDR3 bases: TGTGCCACCTCGACTGAGTGGCATGAGCAGTTCTTC. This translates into CATSTEWHEQFF.

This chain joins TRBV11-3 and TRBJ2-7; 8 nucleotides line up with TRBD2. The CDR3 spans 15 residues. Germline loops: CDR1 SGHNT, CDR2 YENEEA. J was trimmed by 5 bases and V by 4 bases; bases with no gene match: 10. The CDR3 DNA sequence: TGTGCCAGCAGCTGGGCCGGGACTAGGGGGAACGAGCAGTACTTC. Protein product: CASSWAGTRGNEQYF.

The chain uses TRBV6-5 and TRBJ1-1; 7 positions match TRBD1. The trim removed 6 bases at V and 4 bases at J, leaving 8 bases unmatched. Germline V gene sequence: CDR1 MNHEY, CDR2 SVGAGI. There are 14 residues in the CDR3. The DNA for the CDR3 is TGTGCCAGCAGCGTACAGGGGATGGTCACTGAAGCTTTCTTT. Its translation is CASSVQGMVTEAFF.

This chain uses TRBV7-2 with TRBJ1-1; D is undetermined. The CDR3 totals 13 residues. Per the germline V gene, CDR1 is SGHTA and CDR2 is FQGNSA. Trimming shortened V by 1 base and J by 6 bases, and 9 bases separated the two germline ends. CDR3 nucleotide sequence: TGTGCCAGCAGCTTAGTGATCGGGGCTGAAGCTTTCTTT. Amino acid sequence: CASSLVIGAEAFF.

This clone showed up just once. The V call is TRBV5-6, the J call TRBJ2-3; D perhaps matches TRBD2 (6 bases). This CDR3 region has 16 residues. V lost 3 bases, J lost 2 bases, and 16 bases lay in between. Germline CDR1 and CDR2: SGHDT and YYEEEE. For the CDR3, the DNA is TGTGCCAGCAGCTCGGGGGTCTCTTTGTTCACAGATACGCAGTATTTT. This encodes CASSSGVSLFTDTQYF.

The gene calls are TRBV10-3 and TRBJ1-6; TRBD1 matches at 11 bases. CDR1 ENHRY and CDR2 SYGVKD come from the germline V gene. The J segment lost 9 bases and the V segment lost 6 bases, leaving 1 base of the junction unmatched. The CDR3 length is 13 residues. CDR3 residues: CAIRGTGGSPLHF. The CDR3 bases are TGTGCCATCAGGGGGACAGGGGGTTCACCCCTCCACTTT.

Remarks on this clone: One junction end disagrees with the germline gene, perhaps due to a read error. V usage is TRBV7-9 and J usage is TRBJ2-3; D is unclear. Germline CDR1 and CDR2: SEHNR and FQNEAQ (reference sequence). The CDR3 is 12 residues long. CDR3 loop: CSSSYDRDTQYF. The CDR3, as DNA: TGTTCCAGCAGCTATGATCGGGATACGCAGTATTTT.

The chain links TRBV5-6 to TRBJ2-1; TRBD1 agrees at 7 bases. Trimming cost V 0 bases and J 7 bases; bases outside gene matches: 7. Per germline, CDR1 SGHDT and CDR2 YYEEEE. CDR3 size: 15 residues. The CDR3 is CASSLVAGGLNEQFF. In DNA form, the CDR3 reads TGTGCCAGCAGCTTGGTGGCAGGGGGTTTGAATGAGCAGTTCTTC.

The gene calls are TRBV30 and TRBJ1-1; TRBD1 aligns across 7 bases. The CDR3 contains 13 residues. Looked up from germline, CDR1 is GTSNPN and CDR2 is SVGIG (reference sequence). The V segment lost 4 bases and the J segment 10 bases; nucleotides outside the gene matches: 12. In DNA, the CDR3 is TGTGCCTGGACCATTAGGGGGCAGGGGAGAGCTTTCTTT. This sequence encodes CAWTIRGQGRAFF. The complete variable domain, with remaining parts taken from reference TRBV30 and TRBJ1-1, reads SQTIHQWPATLVQPVGSPLSLECTVEGTSNPNLYWYRQAAGRGLQLLFYSVGIGQISSEVPQNLSASRPQDRQFILSSKKLLLSDSGFYLCAWTIRGQGRAFFGQGTRLTVV.

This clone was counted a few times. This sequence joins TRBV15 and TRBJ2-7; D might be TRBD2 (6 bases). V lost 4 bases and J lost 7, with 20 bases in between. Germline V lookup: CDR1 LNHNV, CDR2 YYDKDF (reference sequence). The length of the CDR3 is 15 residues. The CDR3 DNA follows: TGTGCCACCAGCACACAAGCAGGGAGGCCCTTAGAGCAGTACTTC. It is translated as CATSTQAGRPLEQYF.

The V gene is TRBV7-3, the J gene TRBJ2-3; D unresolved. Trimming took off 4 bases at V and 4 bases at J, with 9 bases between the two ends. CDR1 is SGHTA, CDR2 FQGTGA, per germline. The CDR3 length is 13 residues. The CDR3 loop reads CASSSLGPDTQYF. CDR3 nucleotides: TGTGCCAGCAGCTCCCTAGGCCCAGATACGCAGTATTTT. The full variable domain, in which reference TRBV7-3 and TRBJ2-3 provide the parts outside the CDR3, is GAGVSQTPSNKVTEKGKYVELRCDPISGHTALYWYRQSLGQGPEFLIYFQGTGAADDSGLPNDRFFAVRPEGSVSTLKIQRTERGDSAVYLCASSSLGPDTQYFGPGTRLTVL.

CDR3 in amino acids: CASTPSKSASNTDTQYF. CDR3 in DNA: TGTGCCAGCACCCCATCTAAGTCGGCTAGCAACACAGATACGCAGTATTTT. The chain carries TRBV7-2 and TRBJ2-3; perhaps TRBD2 as D (5 bases). Trimming cost V 7 bases and J 2 bases, with 22 bases left between them. Germline V CDR1 and CDR2: SGHTA, FQGNSA. This CDR3 contains 17 residues.

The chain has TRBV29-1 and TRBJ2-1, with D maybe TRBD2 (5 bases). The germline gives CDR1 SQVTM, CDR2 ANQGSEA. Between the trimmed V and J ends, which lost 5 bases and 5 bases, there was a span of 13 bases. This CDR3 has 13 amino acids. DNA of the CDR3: TGCAGCGTTTATCCCCTAGCCCACAATGAGCAGTTCTTC. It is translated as CSVYPLAHNEQFF.

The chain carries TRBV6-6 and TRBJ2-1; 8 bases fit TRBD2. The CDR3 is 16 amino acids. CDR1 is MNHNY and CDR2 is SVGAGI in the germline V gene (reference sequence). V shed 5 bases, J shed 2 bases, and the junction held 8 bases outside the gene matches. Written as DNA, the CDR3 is TGTGCCAGCAGTGGTCGAGCGGGGGCTACCTACAATGAGCAGTTCTTC. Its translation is CASSGRAGATYNEQFF.

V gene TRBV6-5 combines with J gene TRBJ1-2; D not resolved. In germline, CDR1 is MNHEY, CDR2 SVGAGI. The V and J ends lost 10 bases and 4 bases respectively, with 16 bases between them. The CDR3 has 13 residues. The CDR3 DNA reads TGTGCCATCCGATTAGAAACTCCCTATGGCTACACCTTC. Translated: CAIRLETPYGYTF.

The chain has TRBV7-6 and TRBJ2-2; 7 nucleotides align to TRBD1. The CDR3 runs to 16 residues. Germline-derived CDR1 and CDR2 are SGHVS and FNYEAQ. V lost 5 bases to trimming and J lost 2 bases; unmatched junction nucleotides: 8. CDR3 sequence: CASSPRQGINTGELFF. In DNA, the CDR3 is TGTGCCAGCAGCCCCCGACAGGGAATCAACACCGGGGAGCTGTTTTTT.

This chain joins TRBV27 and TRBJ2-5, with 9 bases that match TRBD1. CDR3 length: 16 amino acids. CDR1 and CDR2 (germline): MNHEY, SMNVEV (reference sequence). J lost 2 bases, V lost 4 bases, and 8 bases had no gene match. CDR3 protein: CASSSGPGTGQETQYF. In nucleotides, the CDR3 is TGTGCCAGCAGTTCAGGGCCGGGGACAGGGCAAGAGACCCAGTACTTC.

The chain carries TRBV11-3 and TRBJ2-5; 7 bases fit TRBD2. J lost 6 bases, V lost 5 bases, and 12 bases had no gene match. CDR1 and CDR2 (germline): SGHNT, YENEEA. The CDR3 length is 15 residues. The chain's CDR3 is CASSHRGELVKTQYF. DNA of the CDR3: TGTGCCAGCAGCCACCGGGGGGAGTTGGTAAAGACCCAGTACTTC.

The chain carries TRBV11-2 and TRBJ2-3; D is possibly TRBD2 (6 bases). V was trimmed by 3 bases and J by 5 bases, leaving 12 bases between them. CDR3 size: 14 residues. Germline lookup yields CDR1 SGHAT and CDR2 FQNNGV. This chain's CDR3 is CASSFGMGGDTQYF. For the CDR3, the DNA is TGTGCCAGCAGCTTTGGTATGGGGGGAGATACGCAGTATTTT.